What follows are 7 T cell receptor beta chains derived from one specimen sequenced in a study of T cells in narcolepsy. Sequencing was performed with immunoSEQ multiplex PCR; in TCRdb, only in-frame clones are kept and a portion is missing. This table has around 25,000 clones, around 83% appearing once. Specimen: CD45RA- memory CD4+ T cells from PBMCs. All receptors come from a human donor with narcolepsy.

This chain links TRBV28 with TRBJ1-5; TRBD1 is a possible D gene (6 bases). Trimming removed 4 bases at V and 0 bases at J, with 13 bases between. The germline V gene has CDR1 MDHEN and CDR2 SYDVKM. CDR3 length: 16 residues. The CDR3 DNA is TGTGCCAGCAGTTCCCCCGGACAGCCTAGCAATCAGCCCCAGCATTTT. The encoded protein is CASSSPGQPSNQPQHF.

This clone was seen a few times. The chain carries TRBV4-3 and TRBJ2-7; the D is unclear. V lost 1 base and J lost 7, with 8 bases in between. CDR3 length: 12 amino acids. Germline assignment: CDR1 LGHNA and CDR2 YSLEER. DNA for the CDR3: TGCGCCAGCAGCCAAGGGCCTCTGGAGCAGTACTTC. Residues: CASSQGPLEQYF.

The CDR3, as DNA: TGTGCCAGCAGTTCCTCGGTGGATGGGACAAGGAACACTGAAGCTTTCTTT. It translates to CASSSSVDGTRNTEAFF. The gene calls are TRBV11-3 and TRBJ1-1; TRBD1 might be the D (6 bases). Germline CDR1 and CDR2: SGHNT and YENEEA. The CDR3 covers 17 residues. Trimming removed 6 bases from V and 1 base from J, with 21 bases in between.

This clone was picked up a small number of times. J is TRBJ2-7 and V is TRBV11-3; D is ambiguous. Germline CDR1 and CDR2: SGHNT and YENEEA. The CDR3 extends over 16 amino acids. Trimming left V 4 bases short and J 3 bases short, with 19 bases between. The CDR3 region has the DNA TGTGCCAGCAGCTCCGTATGGACCTCAAATATCTACGAGCAGTACTTC. As protein: CASSSVWTSNIYEQYF.

The rearrangement links TRBV27 to TRBJ2-5; D is perhaps TRBD1 or TRBD2 (5 bases each). The length of the CDR3 is 14 residues. Trimming took off 8 bases at V and 2 bases at J, with 15 bases between the two ends. Germline CDR1 reads MNHEY; CDR2 reads SMNVEV (reference sequence). CDR3 DNA: TGTGCCAGCGCCTTCCGGGACGGTCAAGAGACCCAGTACTTC. The encoded protein is CASAFRDGQETQYF.

The rearrangement uses TRBV19 and TRBJ2-1; TRBD1 matches at 8 bases. From germline, CDR1 is LNHDA and CDR2 SQIVND (reference sequence). The CDR3 runs to 18 residues. V shed 4 bases, J shed 6 bases, and the junction held 17 bases outside the gene matches. DNA for the CDR3: TGTGCCAGTAGTAACGGGACAGGTATTGGGTCCAAAGCCAATGAGCAGTTCTTC. Residues: CASSNGTGIGSKANEQFF. Filled out from reference TRBV19 and TRBJ2-1, the complete variable domain reads DGGITQSPKYLFRKEGQNVTLSCEQNLNHDAMYWYRQDPGQGLRLIYYSQIVNDFQKGDIAEGYSVSREKKESFPLTVTSAQKNPTAFYLCASSNGTGIGSKANEQFFGPGTRLTVL.

The rearrangement uses TRBV4-1 and TRBJ2-1; D uncertain. The V end was cut by 0 bases, the J end by 3 bases, with 9 bases between. This CDR3 has 15 residues. From germline, CDR1 is MGHRA and CDR2 YSYEKL. The CDR3 here is CASSQDQNSYNEQFF. The CDR3 nucleotides are TGCGCCAGCAGCCAAGATCAGAACAGCTACAATGAGCAGTTCTTC.